This T cell receptor (beta chain) came from a study of T-cell reconstitution after alpha-beta-depleted transplantation in children. Unique molecular identifiers were built into the TCRbeta library. Using its own MiXCR run on the PCR reads, TCRdb lists one record per CDR3 protein. The sample includes 450,000 to 600,000 distinct CDR3 sequences, more than 9% seen only once; the top ten take just over 2%. In its sample, this clonotype was seen many times. Germline V gives CDR1 SGHTS, CDR2 YDEGEE. J lost 5 bases, V lost 3 bases, and 7 bases had no gene match. The CDR3 is 15 residues long. The source material was PBMCs, sampled before TCRalphabeta/CD19-depleted stem cell transplant. This rearrangement joins TRBV5-8 to TRBJ1-1; 10 bases match TRBD1. The source is a child under 10 years old with inherited bone marrow failure, due to receive a stem cell transplant. The CDR3 sequence is CASSSTGQGRTEAFF. Written as DNA, the CDR3 is TGTGCCAGCAGCTCGACGGGACAGGGGAGGACTGAAGCTTTCTTT.